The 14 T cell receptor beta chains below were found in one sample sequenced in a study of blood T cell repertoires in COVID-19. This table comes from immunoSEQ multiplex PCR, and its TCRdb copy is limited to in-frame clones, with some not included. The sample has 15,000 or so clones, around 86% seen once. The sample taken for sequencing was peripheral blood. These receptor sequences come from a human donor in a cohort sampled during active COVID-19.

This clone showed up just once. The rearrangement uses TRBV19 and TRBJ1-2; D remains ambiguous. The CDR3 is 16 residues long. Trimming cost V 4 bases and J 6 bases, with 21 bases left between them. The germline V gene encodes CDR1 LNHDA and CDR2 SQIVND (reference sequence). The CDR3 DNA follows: TGTGCCAGTAGTACCCGGGATCCTACCCTTATACATGGCTACACCTTC. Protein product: CASSTRDPTLIHGYTF.

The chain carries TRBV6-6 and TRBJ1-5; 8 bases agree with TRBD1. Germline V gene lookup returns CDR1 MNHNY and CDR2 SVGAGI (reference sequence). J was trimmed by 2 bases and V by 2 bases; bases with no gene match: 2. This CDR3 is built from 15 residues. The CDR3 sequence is CASSYPGGGNQPQHF. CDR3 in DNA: TGTGCCAGCAGTTACCCAGGGGGCGGCAATCAGCCCCAGCATTTT.

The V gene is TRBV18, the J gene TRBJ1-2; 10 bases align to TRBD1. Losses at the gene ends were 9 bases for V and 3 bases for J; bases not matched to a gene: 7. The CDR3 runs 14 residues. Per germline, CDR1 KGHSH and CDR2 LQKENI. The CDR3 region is CASNPGQGDYGYTF. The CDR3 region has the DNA TGTGCCAGTAACCCAGGACAGGGGGACTATGGCTACACCTTC.

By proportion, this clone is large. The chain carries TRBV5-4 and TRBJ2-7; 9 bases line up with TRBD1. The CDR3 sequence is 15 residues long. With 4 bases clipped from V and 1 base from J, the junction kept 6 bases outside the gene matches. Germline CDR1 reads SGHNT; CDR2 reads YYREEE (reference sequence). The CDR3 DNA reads TGTGCCAGCAGCACTCGGGGACAGGGATCCTACGAGCAGTACTTC. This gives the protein CASSTRGQGSYEQYF.

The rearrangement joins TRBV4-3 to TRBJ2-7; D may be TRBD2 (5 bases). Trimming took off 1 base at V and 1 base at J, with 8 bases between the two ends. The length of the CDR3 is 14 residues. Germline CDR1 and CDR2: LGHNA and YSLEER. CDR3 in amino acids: CASSQVAGSYEQYF. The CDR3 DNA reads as TGCGCCAGCAGCCAAGTGGCGGGTTCCTACGAGCAGTACTTC.

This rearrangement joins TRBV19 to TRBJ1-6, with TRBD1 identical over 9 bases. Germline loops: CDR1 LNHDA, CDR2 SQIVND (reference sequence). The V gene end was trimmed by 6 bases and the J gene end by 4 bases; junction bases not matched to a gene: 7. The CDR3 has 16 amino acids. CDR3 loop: CASRERGTGYNSPLHF. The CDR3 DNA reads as TGTGCCAGTAGAGAACGCGGGACAGGGTATAATTCACCCCTCCACTTT. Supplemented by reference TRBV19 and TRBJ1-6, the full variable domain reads DGGITQSPKYLFRKEGQNVTLSCEQNLNHDAMYWYRQDPGQGLRLIYYSQIVNDFQKGDIAEGYSVSREKKESFPLTVTSAQKNPTAFYLCASRERGTGYNSPLHFGNGTRLTVT.

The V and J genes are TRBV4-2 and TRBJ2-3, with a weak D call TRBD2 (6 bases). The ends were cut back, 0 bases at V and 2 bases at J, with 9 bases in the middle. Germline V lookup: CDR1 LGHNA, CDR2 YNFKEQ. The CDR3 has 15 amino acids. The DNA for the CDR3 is TGTGCCAGCAGCCAAGATGGGGAGGCCACAGATACGCAGTATTTT. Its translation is CASSQDGEATDTQYF.

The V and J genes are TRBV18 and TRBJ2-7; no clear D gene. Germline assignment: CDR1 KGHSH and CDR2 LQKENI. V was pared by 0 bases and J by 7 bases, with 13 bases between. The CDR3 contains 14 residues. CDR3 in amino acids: CASSPPTKRGEQYF. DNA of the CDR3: TGTGCCAGCTCACCACCTACCAAGCGTGGGGAGCAGTACTTC.

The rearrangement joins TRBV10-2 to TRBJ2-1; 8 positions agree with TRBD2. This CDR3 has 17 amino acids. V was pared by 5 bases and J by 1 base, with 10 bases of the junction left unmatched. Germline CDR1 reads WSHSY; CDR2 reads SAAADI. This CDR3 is CASSLSGVVLSYNEQFF. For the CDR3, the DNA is TGCGCCAGCAGTCTTAGCGGGGTAGTTCTGTCCTACAATGAGCAGTTCTTC.

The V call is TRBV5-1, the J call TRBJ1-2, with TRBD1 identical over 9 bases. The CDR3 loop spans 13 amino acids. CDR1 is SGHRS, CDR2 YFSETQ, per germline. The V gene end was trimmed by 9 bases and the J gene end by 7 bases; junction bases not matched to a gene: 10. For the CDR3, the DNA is TGCGCCACCTCTGTGGGGACAGGGCTTGGCTACACCTTC. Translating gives CATSVGTGLGYTF.

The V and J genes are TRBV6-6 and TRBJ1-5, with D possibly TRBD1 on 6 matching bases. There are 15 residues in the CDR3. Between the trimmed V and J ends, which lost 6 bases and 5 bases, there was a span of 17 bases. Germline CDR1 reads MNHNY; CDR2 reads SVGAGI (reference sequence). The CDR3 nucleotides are TGTGCCAGCAGGGACCAGAGGGGGTATGATCAGCCCCAGCATTTT. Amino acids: CASRDQRGYDQPQHF.

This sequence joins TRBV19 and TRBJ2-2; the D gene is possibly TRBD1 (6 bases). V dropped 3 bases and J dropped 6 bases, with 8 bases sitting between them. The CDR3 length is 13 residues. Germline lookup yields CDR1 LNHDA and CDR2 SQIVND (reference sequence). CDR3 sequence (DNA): TGTGCCAGTAGTATTCACAGGGCCGGGGAGCTGTTTTTT. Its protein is CASSIHRAGELFF.

The CDR3 nucleotides are TGCGCCAGCGGACGGGAGCCATACAATGAGCAGTTCTTC. Translation: CASGREPYNEQFF. The chain employs TRBV5-1 and TRBJ2-1; D is perhaps TRBD2 (6 bases). This CDR3 spans 13 amino acids. Germline V gene lookup returns CDR1 SGHRS and CDR2 YFSETQ. Trimming removed 7 bases from V and 4 bases from J, with 12 bases in between.

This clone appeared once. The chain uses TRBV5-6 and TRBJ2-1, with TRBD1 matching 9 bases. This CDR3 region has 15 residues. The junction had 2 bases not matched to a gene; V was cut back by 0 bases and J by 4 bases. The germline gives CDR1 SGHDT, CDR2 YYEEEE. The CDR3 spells CASSLDRGHYNEQFF. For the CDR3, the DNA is TGTGCCAGCAGCTTGGACAGGGGGCATTACAATGAGCAGTTCTTC.